This T cell receptor beta chain is drawn from a study of blood T cell repertoires in COVID-19. This clone showed up just once. Produced via immunoSEQ multiplex PCR; TCRdb's table is partial and in-frame only. The sample holds around 300,000 clones, nearly 90% seen once. V lost 2 bases and J lost 5; bases outside the gene matches: 7. The CDR3 consists of 16 residues. The germline CDR1 and CDR2 sequences are LNHDA and SQIVND (reference sequence). The V gene is TRBV19, the J gene TRBJ1-1; TRBD1 matches 11 bases. This clonotype was obtained from a middle-aged woman with COVID-19, enrolled during active disease. The sample taken for sequencing was peripheral blood. The CDR3 sequence: CASSISDRGRETEAFF. CDR3 bases: TGTGCCAGTAGTATATCGGACAGGGGGCGTGAAACTGAAGCTTTCTTT.